One sample yielded the 21 T cell receptor beta chains listed below, sequenced in a study of beta chain features in type 1 diabetes. Study-wide points: In every one of the four CD4+ subsets, TCRB CDR3s were moderately but significantly shorter in Type 1 diabetes patients.

No antigen is known for these receptors. Every bit of the isolated RNA underwent reverse transcription, so sequencing read expressed TCRB transcripts. The data were produced by immunoSEQ multiplex PCR, yet TCRdb's version contains in-frame clones alone and is incomplete. The sample holds about 260,000 clones; just over 20% are singletons and the top ten take approximately 0.029%. The sequenced sample was naive CD4+ T cells from blood. The origin of the receptors is a woman aged 40 to 49 with type 1 diabetes.

This clone has a handful of counts. This chain connects TRBV18 to TRBJ2-7; 7 bases line up with TRBD1. The CDR3 spans 15 residues. The J segment lost 2 bases and the V segment lost 3 bases, leaving 7 bases of the junction unmatched. Germline CDR1 and CDR2: KGHSH and LQKENI. The CDR3 DNA reads as TGTGCCAGCTCACCTTCCTTAGACAGGGCCTACGAGCAGTACTTC. Protein: CASSPSLDRAYEQYF.

For the CDR3, the DNA is TGTGCCTGGAGTGTACTGCCGCAGGGCTACTATGGCTACACCTTC. Protein: CAWSVLPQGYYGYTF. V is TRBV30 and J is TRBJ1-2; tentatively, D is TRBD1 (5 bases). V was shortened by 0 bases and J by 3 bases, with 14 bases between the two germline ends. This CDR3 is built from 15 residues. CDR1 and CDR2 from the germline V gene are GTSNPN and SVGIG (reference sequence).

The CDR3 bases are TGTGCCAGCAGCCCCCGGACAGGTCTTCCCTACGAGCAGTACTTC. Protein product: CASSPRTGLPYEQYF. The rearrangement links TRBV9 to TRBJ2-7; TRBD1 agrees at 7 bases. Per the germline V gene, CDR1 is SGDLS and CDR2 is YYNGEE. Trimming at V came to 4 bases and at J to 2 bases, leaving 9 bases not matched to a gene. The CDR3 runs to 15 residues.

This clone showed up just a few times. V and J are TRBV29-1 and TRBJ2-7, with TRBD1 matching over 9 bases. Per the germline V gene, CDR1 is SQVTM and CDR2 is ANQGSEA. After removal of 6 bases from V and 3 bases from J, the junction contained 6 bases not matched to a gene. This CDR3 is 13 amino acids long. The CDR3: CSVLRDRDYEQYF. The CDR3 nucleotides read TGCAGCGTCCTCCGGGACAGGGACTACGAGCAGTACTTC.

This chain uses TRBV15 with TRBJ1-1, with TRBD1 matching over 8 bases. V shed 3 bases, J shed 5 bases, and the junction held 8 bases outside the gene matches. Germline values: CDR1 LNHNV, CDR2 YYDKDF (reference sequence). The CDR3 is 15 amino acids. The CDR3 loop is CATSRPGQGRTEAFF. Written as DNA, the CDR3 is TGTGCCACCAGCAGGCCCGGACAGGGTCGGACTGAAGCTTTCTTT.

This clone was observed a few times. The chain is built from TRBV29-1 and TRBJ2-1, with 8 positions matching TRBD2. CDR1 is SQVTM and CDR2 is ANQGSEA in the germline V gene. V shed 3 bases and J 8 bases; nucleotides not matched to a gene: 9. This CDR3 has 14 residues. CDR3 amino acids: CSVDRRLAIDEQFF. Here the CDR3 DNA reads TGCAGCGTTGATAGACGACTAGCGATCGATGAGCAGTTCTTC.

The chain carries TRBV9 and TRBJ1-6; no clear D gene. CDR3 length equals 13 residues. Germline-derived CDR1 and CDR2 are SGDLS and YYNGEE. Trimming shortened V by 3 bases and J by 9 bases, and 10 bases separated the two germline ends. The CDR3 loop reads CASSGDILSPLHF. In nucleotides, the CDR3 is TGTGCCAGCAGCGGAGACATACTTTCACCCCTCCACTTT.

J is TRBJ1-2 and V is TRBV19, with D uncertain. Germline CDR1 and CDR2: LNHDA and SQIVND (reference sequence). Trimming shortened V by 8 bases and J by 3 bases, and 19 bases separated the two germline ends. This CDR3 is built from 15 residues. CDR3 nucleotide sequence: TGTGCCAGTGCAAGTCAGAGGGCGGAAGACTATGGCTACACCTTC. Its protein product is CASASQRAEDYGYTF.

This clone was recorded a few times. This sequence joins TRBV28 and TRBJ2-5; D is unclear. This CDR3 region has 13 residues. Germline V gene data show CDR1 as MDHEN and CDR2 as SYDVKM. Trimming removed 5 bases at V and 10 bases at J, with 17 bases between. The CDR3 DNA reads TGTGCCAGCAGTCCCCCCACTCGTCTCATCCAGTACTTC. Amino acids: CASSPPTRLIQYF.

This clone was detected only a few times. This chain links TRBV4-1 with TRBJ1-1, with a possible D match to TRBD1 (5 bases). CDR3 length: 14 residues. Germline CDR1 and CDR2: MGHRA and YSYEKL. V was shortened by 4 bases and J by 1 base, with 10 bases between the two germline ends. This CDR3 is CASSPGLWNTEAFF. CDR3 DNA sequence: TGCGCCAGCAGCCCGGGACTCTGGAACACTGAAGCTTTCTTT.

The chain joins TRBV5-1 to TRBJ1-1; D is unclear. The CDR3 runs to 14 residues. The V and J ends lost 3 bases and 5 bases respectively, with 14 bases between them. Germline assignment: CDR1 SGHRS and CDR2 YFSETQ. The CDR3 sequence: CASSWLGRRTEAFF. DNA of the CDR3: TGCGCCAGCAGCTGGCTTGGGAGGAGAACTGAAGCTTTCTTT. Based on the CDR3 plus reference TRBV5-1 and TRBJ1-1, the full variable domain is KAGVTQTPRYLIKTRGQQVTLSCSPISGHRSVSWYQQTPGQGLQFLFEYFSETQRNKGNFPGRFSGRQFSNSRSEMNVSTLELGDSALYLCASSWLGRRTEAFFGQGTRLTVV.

The V gene is TRBV6-6, the J gene TRBJ2-2; D remains unclear. CDR3 length: 13 residues. Per germline, CDR1 MNHNY and CDR2 SVGAGI (reference sequence). V lost 8 bases and J 5 bases, leaving 12 bases between the germline ends. CDR3 sequence: CASWRDTTGELFF. DNA for the CDR3: TGTGCCAGCTGGCGTGACACGACCGGGGAGCTGTTTTTT.

The CDR3 region has the DNA TGTGCCAGCAGTGTGACAGGGGGCGAAACTAACTATGGCTACACCTTC. Translation: CASSVTGGETNYGYTF. The chain links TRBV28 to TRBJ1-2, with 10 bases matching TRBD1. The CDR3 sequence is 16 residues long. V trimming: 5 bases; J trimming: 0 bases; junction bases outside the gene matches: 6. Per the germline V gene, CDR1 is MDHEN and CDR2 is SYDVKM.

The chain recombines TRBV7-2 with TRBJ1-2; D call uncertain. Germline V gene data show CDR1 as SGHTA and CDR2 as FQGNSA. CDR3 length: 14 residues. V gave up 3 bases and J gave up 8 bases, with 16 bases separating them. In DNA form, the CDR3 reads TGTGCCAGCAGCTTCTACGGGAGGGCGGGAGGCTACACCTTC. As protein: CASSFYGRAGGYTF.

This clone has more than one count but fewer than ten. As the CDR3 is not closed by the conserved phenylalanine or tryptophan, this likely results from a read error. It is unclear where the CDR3 begins or ends on the DNA, so no DNA is shown, and the CDR3 is as TCRdb lists it. V is TRBV21-1 and J is TRBJ1-3; the tabulated D call, TRBD1, remains unverified against the DNA. TRBV21-1 is a documented pseudogene. The CDR3 length is 10 residues, termini included. CDR3 region: CASSKGARQD.

This clone appeared a few times. The V gene is TRBV2, the J gene TRBJ2-3, with D possibly being TRBD1 (6 bases). V lost 6 bases, J lost 2 bases, and 15 bases lay in between. Germline CDR1 reads SNHLY; CDR2 reads FYNNEI. The CDR3 is 15 amino acids. The CDR3 loop reads CASSLQGTDTDTQYF. CDR3 nucleotides: TGTGCCAGCAGCCTACAGGGCACTGACACAGATACGCAGTATTTT.

The chain joins TRBV18 to TRBJ1-1, with 8 bases fitting TRBD1. CDR1 KGHSH and CDR2 LQKENI come from the germline V gene. J gave up 1 base and V 0 bases, and 4 bases lay outside the gene matches. This CDR3 has 16 amino acids. In nucleotides, the CDR3 is TGTGCCAGCTCACCACCCAGGGGGCGCGAGAACACTGAAGCTTTCTTT. As protein: CASSPPRGRENTEAFF.

The chain is built from TRBV9 and TRBJ2-4; TRBD2 aligns across 9 bases. J was trimmed by 0 bases and V by 7 bases; bases with no gene match: 5. Germline V gene lookup returns CDR1 SGDLS and CDR2 YYNGEE. The CDR3 extends over 15 amino acids. The CDR3 DNA reads as TGTGCCAGCGGAAGCGGGGGGAAAGCCAAAAACATTCAGTACTTC. Its translation: CASGSGGKAKNIQYF.

The chain recombines TRBV30 with TRBJ2-1; 10 bases agree with TRBD2. This CDR3 spans 14 amino acids. With 3 bases clipped from V and 4 bases from J, the junction kept 3 bases outside the gene matches. The germline V gene has CDR1 GTSNPN and CDR2 SVGIG (reference sequence). CDR3 in DNA: TGTGCCTGGAGGGGGACTAGCGAGTACAATGAGCAGTTCTTC. Translating gives CAWRGTSEYNEQFF. Combining the CDR3 with reference TRBV30 and TRBJ2-1 gives the whole variable domain SQTIHQWPATLVQPVGSPLSLECTVEGTSNPNLYWYRQAAGRGLQLLFYSVGIGQISSEVPQNLSASRPQDRQFILSSKKLLLSDSGFYLCAWRGTSEYNEQFFGPGTRLTVL.

V usage is TRBV5-1 and J usage is TRBJ2-7; D uncertain. The V end lost 0 bases, the J end lost 4 bases, and 8 bases lay between the germline ends. Germline V gene lookup returns CDR1 SGHRS and CDR2 YFSETQ. The CDR3 length is 13 residues. The CDR3 here is CASSLEPPYEQYF. The CDR3 nucleotides read TGCGCCAGCAGCTTGGAGCCCCCGTACGAGCAGTACTTC. The variable domain in full, completed from reference TRBV5-1 and TRBJ2-7, reads KAGVTQTPRYLIKTRGQQVTLSCSPISGHRSVSWYQQTPGQGLQFLFEYFSETQRNKGNFPGRFSGRQFSNSRSEMNVSTLELGDSALYLCASSLEPPYEQYFGPGTRLTVT.

This sequence joins TRBV10-3 and TRBJ2-5, with a possible D match to TRBD1 (6 bases). V was pared by 8 bases and J by 0 bases, with 10 bases between. Germline V gene data show CDR1 as ENHRY and CDR2 as SYGVKD. This CDR3 has 13 residues. The CDR3 DNA sequence: TGTGCCATCGGGGGCCGGGACCAAGAGACCCAGTACTTC. Its translation is CAIGGRDQETQYF.